These 27 T cell receptor beta chains came from one sample sequenced in a study of blood T cell repertoires in COVID-19. The protocol was immunoSEQ multiplex PCR, while the TCRdb copy is restricted to in-frame clones and leaves out a portion. The sample records around 200,000 clones, 70% to 90% being singletons. The sample comprised peripheral blood. Receptors were obtained from a woman at least 80 years old with acute or convalescent COVID-19.

CDR3 sequence reads: CASSIGPAGQGTGTGELFF. The CDR3 DNA is TGTGCCAGTAGTATAGGGCCGGCGGGACAGGGGACGGGGACCGGGGAGCTGTTTTTT. This sequence joins TRBV19 and TRBJ2-2, with 10 nucleotides matching TRBD1. The CDR3 runs to 19 residues. The V gene end was trimmed by 1 base and the J gene end by 5 bases; junction bases not matched to a gene: 13. From germline, CDR1 is LNHDA and CDR2 SQIVND (reference sequence).

V usage is TRBV19 and J usage is TRBJ1-1, with 7 bases fitting TRBD1. The V segment lost 2 bases and the J segment 10 bases; nucleotides outside the gene matches: 7. Per the germline V gene, CDR1 is LNHDA and CDR2 is SQIVND (reference sequence). This CDR3 comprises 13 residues. The CDR3 spells CASSIKTGRGAFF. The CDR3 DNA sequence: TGTGCCAGTAGTATAAAGACAGGGCGAGGAGCTTTCTTT.

In the case of this clone: One end of the junction does not line up with germline, which may come from a read error. V and J are TRBV4-1 and TRBJ1-5; TRBD1 might be the D (6 bases). The CDR3 has 17 residues. CDR1 and CDR2 (germline): MGHRA, YSYEKL. CDR3: CASSEEGWTVYNQPQHF. CDR3 bases: TGCGCCAGCAGCGAAGAAGGCTGGACAGTCTACAATCAGCCCCAGCATTTT.

The V call is TRBV28, the J call TRBJ1-4, with 8 nucleotides matching TRBD1. There are 15 residues in the CDR3. The ends lost 4 bases at V and 8 bases at J; junction bases unmatched: 9. Germline CDR1 is MDHEN and CDR2 is SYDVKM. In DNA, the CDR3 is TGTGCCAGCAGTTCCCAACAGGGGGGAAAGGAAAAACTGTTTTTT. Its translation: CASSSQQGGKEKLFF.

The rearrangement joins TRBV7-2 to TRBJ2-7; 14 bases agree with TRBD2. The J segment lost 4 bases and the V segment lost 1 base, leaving 12 bases of the junction unmatched. The germline CDR1 and CDR2 sequences are SGHTA and FQGNSA. The CDR3 totals 19 residues. As DNA, the CDR3 is TGTGCCAGCAGCTTAGGAAGACTAGCGGGAGGGGGGTCTAAATACGAGCAGTACTTC. Translation gives CASSLGRLAGGGSKYEQYF.

This clone has a single count. CDR3 coding DNA: TGTGCCAGCAGCTTAACGATAGGACAGGGGAATTCACCCCTCCACTTT. It specifies CASSLTIGQGNSPLHF. The chain couples TRBV7-2 to TRBJ1-6; 9 bases fit TRBD1. V lost 2 bases and J lost 7; bases outside the gene matches: 6. CDR1 and CDR2 (germline): SGHTA, FQGNSA. This CDR3 contains 16 residues.

CDR3 sequence (DNA): TGTGCCAGCAGACCACGGACAGGGCCTCCCGAGCAGTACTTC. As protein: CASRPRTGPPEQYF. The chain employs TRBV27 and TRBJ2-7, with 8 nucleotides matching TRBD1. CDR1 MNHEY and CDR2 SMNVEV come from the germline V gene (reference sequence). With 6 bases clipped from V and 6 bases from J, the junction kept 10 bases outside the gene matches. This CDR3 is built from 14 residues.

The rearrangement joins TRBV29-1 to TRBJ1-3, with D maybe TRBD1 (6 bases). The V gene's germline CDR1 is SQVTM and CDR2 ANQGSEA. V was pared by 2 bases and J by 0 bases, with 8 bases between. This CDR3 has 14 amino acids. In DNA form, the CDR3 reads TGCAGCGTTGAAAAGGGGGACTCTGGAAACACCATATATTTT. It specifies CSVEKGDSGNTIYF.

The rearrangement uses TRBV5-6 and TRBJ2-3; D possibly corresponds to TRBD1 (6 bases). The CDR3 extends over 15 amino acids. Trimming took off 4 bases at V and 5 bases at J, with 17 bases between the two ends. Per the germline V gene, CDR1 is SGHDT and CDR2 is YYEEEE. CDR3 protein: CASSLPRGRGDTQYF. CDR3 DNA: TGTGCCAGCAGCCTGCCCAGGGGACGGGGAGATACGCAGTATTTT.

The V and J genes are TRBV7-6 and TRBJ2-3, with 10 nucleotides matching TRBD2. Looked up from germline, CDR1 is SGHVS and CDR2 is FNYEAQ. This CDR3 has 15 amino acids. The junction had 2 bases not matched to a gene; V was cut back by 2 bases and J by 3 bases. CDR3: CASSLLLAGTDTQYF. For the CDR3, the DNA is TGTGCCAGCAGCTTATTACTAGCGGGGACAGATACGCAGTATTTT.

The V call is TRBV18, the J call TRBJ2-3; 7 nucleotides match TRBD2. The CDR3 extends over 16 amino acids. Germline V lookup: CDR1 KGHSH, CDR2 LQKENI. The trim removed 6 bases at V and 2 bases at J, leaving 11 bases unmatched. The CDR3 bases are TGTGCCAGCTCCCCGACCGGGGGGTCCCACACAGATACGCAGTATTTT. It encodes CASSPTGGSHTDTQYF. The variable domain in full, completed from reference TRBV18 and TRBJ2-3, reads NAGVMQNPRHLVRRRGQEARLRCSPMKGHSHVYWYRQLPEEGLKFMVYLQKENIIDESGMPKERFSAEFPKEGPSILRIQQVVRGDSAAYFCASSPTGGSHTDTQYFGPGTRLTVL.

The V and J genes are TRBV6-6 and TRBJ1-5, with TRBD1 matching over 8 bases. Looked up from germline, CDR1 is MNHNY and CDR2 is SVGAGI (reference sequence). The J segment lost 5 bases and the V segment lost 6 bases, leaving 9 bases of the junction unmatched. The CDR3 contains 15 residues. The CDR3 DNA reads as TGTGCCAGCAGCCGAGACAGGGGCTTTGATCAGCCCCAGCATTTT. Protein: CASSRDRGFDQPQHF.

The gene calls are TRBV29-1 and TRBJ2-5; D unclear. Trimming left V 4 bases short and J 5 bases short, with 8 bases between. Germline-derived CDR1 and CDR2 are SQVTM and ANQGSEA. This CDR3 is built from 11 residues. The CDR3 coding sequence is TGCAGCGTTGTGCGCTACGAGACCCAGTACTTC. Protein: CSVVRYETQYF.

V is TRBV29-1 and J is TRBJ2-1; no reliable D call. V gave up 4 bases and J gave up 4 bases, with 8 bases separating them. Germline V lookup: CDR1 SQVTM, CDR2 ANQGSEA. The CDR3 length is 12 residues. CDR3: CSVVSTYNEQFF. Written as DNA, the CDR3 is TGCAGCGTTGTTTCCACTTACAATGAGCAGTTCTTC.

The V call is TRBV28, the J call TRBJ2-7, with 12 bases that match TRBD1. Germline V gene lookup returns CDR1 MDHEN and CDR2 SYDVKM. This CDR3 spans 16 amino acids. The V gene end was trimmed by 4 bases and the J gene end by 6 bases; junction bases not matched to a gene: 10. The CDR3 DNA follows: TGTGCCAGCAGTTCTCCCGGGACAGGGGGCTCGGGCGAGCAGTACTTC. Protein product: CASSSPGTGGSGEQYF.

The rearrangement joins TRBV11-2 to TRBJ1-5, with 9 bases matching TRBD1. Germline V CDR1 and CDR2: SGHAT, FQNNGV. The CDR3 has 18 residues. V dropped 1 base and J dropped 5; count of bases not matched to a gene: 12. The CDR3 nucleotides are TGTGCCAGCAGCTTAGGTACAGGGGGCCCTTTTAGTGATCAGCCCCAGCATTTT. Its protein product is CASSLGTGGPFSDQPQHF.

The chain employs TRBV2 and TRBJ2-2; D might be TRBD1 (7 bases). V shed 8 bases and J shed 0 bases, with 13 bases lying between them. The germline V gene has CDR1 SNHLY and CDR2 FYNNEI. The CDR3 is 15 amino acids. CDR3 protein: CASGGTVTNTGELFF. CDR3 bases: TGTGCCAGCGGGGGGACAGTTACGAACACCGGGGAGCTGTTTTTT.

This clone appeared once. The chain carries TRBV11-2 and TRBJ1-3; D ambiguous. The CDR3 is 13 amino acids. With 1 base removed from V and 8 bases from J, the gap between germline ends came to 9 bases. The germline gives CDR1 SGHAT, CDR2 FQNNGV. The chain's CDR3 is CASSLGLRDTIYF. The CDR3 nucleotides read TGTGCCAGCAGCTTAGGATTGAGGGACACCATATATTTT.

The rearrangement joins TRBV3-1 (or the pseudogene TRBV3-2) to TRBJ1-1; 9 positions match TRBD1. The germline CDR1 and CDR2 sequences are LGHDT and YNNKEL (reference sequence). V was clipped by 4 bases and J by 1 base; unmatched bases: 4. The CDR3 covers 15 residues. CDR3 in DNA: TGTGCCAGCAGCCCTGGGACAGGGTGGAACACTGAAGCTTTCTTT. Protein: CASSPGTGWNTEAFF.

The chain employs TRBV5-1 and TRBJ2-7; no clear D. This CDR3 comprises 14 residues. V was trimmed by 7 bases and J by 0 bases, leaving 14 bases between them. Germline CDR1 and CDR2: SGHRS and YFSETQ. CDR3 residues: CASAWIGSSYEQYF. CDR3 bases: TGCGCCAGCGCTTGGATCGGGTCCTCCTACGAGCAGTACTTC.

This chain connects TRBV18 to TRBJ2-3; D ambiguous. The germline V and J ends were trimmed by 0 bases and 5 bases, with 12 bases remaining between them. From germline, CDR1 is KGHSH and CDR2 LQKENI. The CDR3 contains 15 residues. DNA of the CDR3: TGTGCCAGCTCACCACCAGTAGCTTCGATAGATACGCAGTATTTT. It translates to CASSPPVASIDTQYF. Using reference TRBV18 and TRBJ2-3 for the parts outside the CDR3, the full variable domain is NAGVMQNPRHLVRRRGQEARLRCSPMKGHSHVYWYRQLPEEGLKFMVYLQKENIIDESGMPKERFSAEFPKEGPSILRIQQVVRGDSAAYFCASSPPVASIDTQYFGPGTRLTVL.

V is TRBV5-1 and J is TRBJ2-1; the match to TRBD2 covers 13 bases. Per germline, CDR1 SGHRS and CDR2 YFSETQ. V trimming: 6 bases; J trimming: 6 bases; junction bases outside the gene matches: 6. There are 15 residues in the CDR3. The CDR3: CASTELAGGLNEQFF. For the CDR3, the DNA is TGCGCCAGCACCGAACTAGCGGGAGGGCTCAATGAGCAGTTCTTC.

This chain uses TRBV2 with TRBJ1-5; 9 nucleotides match TRBD1. The CDR3 covers 14 residues. Germline values: CDR1 SNHLY, CDR2 FYNNEI. Germline trimming cut 7 bases from V and 5 bases from J; bases unmatched to any gene: 6. The CDR3: CASTRGDRDQPQHF. CDR3 nucleotides: TGTGCCAGCACGAGGGGGGACAGGGATCAGCCCCAGCATTTT.

The V gene is TRBV4-3, the J gene TRBJ1-4; tentative D call: TRBD1 (5 bases). Germline CDR1 and CDR2: LGHNA and YSLEER. This CDR3 is 16 amino acids long. The V and J ends lost 0 bases and 8 bases respectively, with 16 bases between them. DNA for the CDR3: TGCGCCAGCAGCCAAGACTGGGAACAGGCAGGCGAAAAACTGTTTTTT. Translating gives CASSQDWEQAGEKLFF.

The chain recombines TRBV28 with TRBJ1-5, with 8 bases fitting TRBD1. CDR3 length: 12 residues. Germline values: CDR1 MDHEN, CDR2 SYDVKM. After removal of 4 bases from V and 16 bases from J, the junction contained 9 bases not matched to a gene. The CDR3 loop reads CASSSKTGAGHF. In DNA, the CDR3 is TGTGCCAGCAGTTCAAAGACAGGGGCCGGACATTTT.

Written as DNA, the CDR3 is TGTGCCACCCAGCGGGAGGGATACTACGAGCAGTACTTC. It translates to CATQREGYYEQYF. The gene calls are TRBV15 and TRBJ2-7; 10 positions agree with TRBD2. The germline V gene has CDR1 LNHNV and CDR2 YYDKDF (reference sequence). This CDR3 is built from 13 residues. The V segment lost 8 bases and the J segment 3 bases; nucleotides outside the gene matches: 4.

This chain joins TRBV4-2 and TRBJ1-2, with 7 bases fitting TRBD1. The CDR3 spans 15 residues. V gave up 1 base and J gave up 1 base; unmatched junction bases: 3. Germline-derived CDR1 and CDR2 are LGHNA and YNFKEQ. The CDR3 spells CASSQVRGNNYGYTF. The CDR3 DNA sequence: TGTGCCAGCAGCCAAGTCAGGGGGAATAACTATGGCTACACCTTC.